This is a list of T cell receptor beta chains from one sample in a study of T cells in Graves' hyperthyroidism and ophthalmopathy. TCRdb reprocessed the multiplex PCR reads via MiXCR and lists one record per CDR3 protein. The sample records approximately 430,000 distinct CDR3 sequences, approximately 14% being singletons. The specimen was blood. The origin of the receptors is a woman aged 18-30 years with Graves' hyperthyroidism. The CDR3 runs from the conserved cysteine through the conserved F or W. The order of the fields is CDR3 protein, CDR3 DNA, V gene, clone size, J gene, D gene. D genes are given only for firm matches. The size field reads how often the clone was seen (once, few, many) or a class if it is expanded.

cdr3_aa: CASSEGYSNQPQHF; cdr3_nt: TGTGCCAGCAGTGAAGGGTATAGCAATCAGCCCCAGCATTTT; v_call: TRBV2; clone_size: many; j_call: TRBJ1-5; d_call: NA
cdr3_aa: CASSAGGNYEQYF; cdr3_nt: TGTGCCAGCAGCGCGGGGGGGAATTACGAGCAGTACTTC; v_call: TRBV9; clone_size: many; j_call: TRBJ2-7; d_call: TRBD2
cdr3_aa: CSARVPGVGEAFF; cdr3_nt: TGCAGTGCTAGAGTACCCGGGGTGGGTGAAGCTTTCTTT; v_call: TRBV20-1; clone_size: many; j_call: TRBJ1-1; d_call: NA
cdr3_aa: CASSLRTGSTDTQYF; cdr3_nt: TGTGCCAGCAGCCTTCGGACAGGGAGCACAGATACGCAGTATTTT; v_call: TRBV3-1; clone_size: many; j_call: TRBJ2-3; d_call: TRBD1
cdr3_aa: CASRTQGLQNSPLHF; cdr3_nt: TGTGCCAGTAGGACACAGGGGTTACAGAATTCACCCCTCCACTTT; v_call: TRBV19; clone_size: few; j_call: TRBJ1-6; d_call: TRBD1
cdr3_aa: CSARDRGYGYTF; cdr3_nt: TGCAGTGCTAGGGACAGGGGCTATGGCTACACCTTC; v_call: TRBV20-1; clone_size: many; j_call: TRBJ1-2; d_call: TRBD1
cdr3_aa: CASSPSRGPPTDTQYF; cdr3_nt: TGTGCCAGCAGTCCCAGCCGGGGGCCGCCCACAGATACGCAGTATTTT; v_call: TRBV18; clone_size: few; j_call: TRBJ2-3; d_call: NA
cdr3_aa: CSLRQQDTGATEAFF; cdr3_nt: TGCAGCCTAAGACAGCAAGACACCGGGGCGACTGAAGCTTTCTTT; v_call: TRBV29-1; clone_size: many; j_call: TRBJ1-1; d_call: NA
cdr3_aa: CASSLRANRAGYEQYF; cdr3_nt: TGTGCCAGCAGCCTAAGAGCCAACAGGGCCGGGTACGAGCAGTACTTC; v_call: TRBV7-8; clone_size: many; j_call: TRBJ2-7; d_call: NA
cdr3_aa: CAITTFSRDRDRTEAFF; cdr3_nt: TGTGCCATCACTACCTTTTCACGAGACCGGGACCGCACTGAAGCTTTCTTT; v_call: TRBV10-3; clone_size: few; j_call: TRBJ1-1; d_call: NA